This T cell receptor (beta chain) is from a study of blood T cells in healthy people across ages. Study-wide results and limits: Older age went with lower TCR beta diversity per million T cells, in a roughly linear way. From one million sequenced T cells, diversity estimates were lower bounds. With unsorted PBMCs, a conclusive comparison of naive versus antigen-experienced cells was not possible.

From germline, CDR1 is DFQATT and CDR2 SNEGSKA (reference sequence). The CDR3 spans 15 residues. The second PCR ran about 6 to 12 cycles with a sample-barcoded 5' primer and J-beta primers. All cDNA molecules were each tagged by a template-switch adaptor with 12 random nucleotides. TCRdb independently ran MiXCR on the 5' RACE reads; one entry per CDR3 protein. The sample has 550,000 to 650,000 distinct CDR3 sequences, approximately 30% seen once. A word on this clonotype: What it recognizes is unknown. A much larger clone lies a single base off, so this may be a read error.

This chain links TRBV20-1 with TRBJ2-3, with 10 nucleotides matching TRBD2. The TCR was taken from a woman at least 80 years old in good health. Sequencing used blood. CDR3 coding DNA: TGCGGTGCTAACAAGCGGGGGGGCTCCGGGGATACGCAGTATTTT. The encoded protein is CGANKRGGSGDTQYF.